One sample yielded the 13 T cell receptor beta chains listed below, sequenced in a study of shared clonotypes between healthy human individuals. Libraries were prepared by immunoSEQ multiplex PCR; TCRdb keeps only in-frame clonotypes and omits some of them. The table includes a few hundred thousand clones, around 96% detected once. The sample was memory CD8+ T cells sorted from blood. Subset of the sample: CD45RO+ cells pooled with CCR7-negative TemRA cells. The receptor source for this set is a man aged 25 to 45 in good health.

The chain employs TRBV19 and TRBJ1-4; tentative D call: TRBD1 (6 bases). The ends were cut back, 2 bases at V and 2 bases at J, with 9 bases in the middle. The CDR3 is made up of 15 amino acids. CDR1 and CDR2 (germline): LNHDA, SQIVND (reference sequence). The CDR3 sequence: CASSITGRTNEKLFF. Here the CDR3 DNA reads TGTGCCAGTAGTATAACAGGGAGGACTAATGAAAAACTGTTTTTT. Full variable domain (remainder filled in from reference TRBV19 and TRBJ1-4): DGGITQSPKYLFRKEGQNVTLSCEQNLNHDAMYWYRQDPGQGLRLIYYSQIVNDFQKGDIAEGYSVSREKKESFPLTVTSAQKNPTAFYLCASSITGRTNEKLFFGSGTQLSVL.

This rearrangement joins TRBV6-1 to TRBJ2-1; TRBD2 agrees at 8 bases. The CDR3 length is 14 residues. The germline V gene has CDR1 MNHNS and CDR2 SASEGT. Losses at the gene ends were 6 bases for V and 8 bases for J; bases not matched to a gene: 9. The CDR3 reads CASRQRGLRDEQFF. The CDR3 bases are TGTGCCAGCAGGCAGCGGGGGTTGAGGGATGAGCAGTTCTTC.

The rearrangement uses TRBV5-1 and TRBJ1-2; 11 nucleotides line up with TRBD1. The J segment lost 4 bases and the V segment lost 7 bases, leaving 12 bases of the junction unmatched. Germline CDR1 and CDR2: SGHRS and YFSETQ. The CDR3 spans 16 residues. Here the CDR3 DNA reads TGCGCCAGCGGCCAAGGACAGGGGGCAACCCCCTATGGCTACACCTTC. It encodes CASGQGQGATPYGYTF.

The V gene is TRBV7-2, the J gene TRBJ2-3; possible D gene TRBD2, 5 bases. The germline V gene has CDR1 SGHTA and CDR2 FQGNSA. There are 16 residues in the CDR3. The V end was cut by 5 bases, the J end by 2 bases, with 17 bases between. This CDR3 reads CASSLRGAAITDTQYF. Here the CDR3 DNA reads TGTGCCAGCAGCCTCAGAGGAGCGGCCATCACAGATACGCAGTATTTT.

The chain recombines TRBV18 with TRBJ1-5; no firm D call. In germline, CDR1 is KGHSH, CDR2 LQKENI. The CDR3 loop spans 15 amino acids. V was cut by 2 bases and J by 3 bases, with 11 bases left in between. The CDR3 bases are TGTGCCAGCTCACCAAGCCCTAGGCCCAATCAGCCCCAGCATTTT. Translating it yields CASSPSPRPNQPQHF.

The chain recombines TRBV10-3 with TRBJ2-7; 7 bases are shared with TRBD1. The length of the CDR3 is 12 residues. Trimming took 10 bases from V and 3 from J; bases not matched to a gene: 6. The germline CDR1 and CDR2 sequences are ENHRY and SYGVKD. The CDR3 is CATTDRVYEQYF. Here the CDR3 DNA reads TGTGCCACCACTGACAGGGTCTACGAGCAGTACTTC.

With regard to this clone: Other nucleotide sequences in the sample specify the same CDR3. CDR3 region: CASSLRGNEQFF. The CDR3 nucleotides are TGTGCCAGCAGTTTAAGAGGAAATGAGCAGTTCTTC. The chain employs TRBV28 and TRBJ2-1; no clear D. The germline gives CDR1 MDHEN, CDR2 SYDVKM. CDR3 size: 12 residues. V was cut by 2 bases and J by 7 bases, with 6 bases left in between.

DNA of the CDR3: TGTGCCAGCAGTGCGACAGGGTATACTGAAGCTTTCTTT. It yields the protein CASSATGYTEAFF. This chain links TRBV2 with TRBJ1-1, with TRBD1 identical over 7 bases. The CDR3 has 13 amino acids. Germline CDR1 SNHLY, CDR2 FYNNEI. Trimming took 4 bases from V and 5 from J; bases not matched to a gene: 4.

The chain links TRBV11-2 to TRBJ2-1, with D possibly called TRBD1 or TRBD2 (5 bases each). The germline CDR1 and CDR2 sequences are SGHAT and FQNNGV. The CDR3 is made up of 15 amino acids. V lost 5 bases and J lost 2, with 13 bases in between. CDR3: CASSPEPGPYNEQFF. Written as DNA, the CDR3 is TGTGCCAGCAGCCCAGAACCGGGACCCTACAATGAGCAGTTCTTC.

The rearrangement uses TRBV11-2 and TRBJ2-2, with a possible D match to TRBD2 (6 bases). There are 15 residues in the CDR3. V shed 1 base and J shed 6 bases, with 12 bases lying between them. The germline V gene encodes CDR1 SGHAT and CDR2 FQNNGV. The CDR3 DNA reads TGTGCCAGCAGCTTAGGGCAGCCGGGGGCCGGGGAGCTGTTTTTT. Its translation: CASSLGQPGAGELFF.

The chain uses TRBV7-9 and TRBJ2-7; 7 nucleotides line up with TRBD1. Germline assignment: CDR1 SEHNR and CDR2 FQNEAQ (reference sequence). The J segment lost 3 bases and the V segment lost 3 bases, leaving 8 bases of the junction unmatched. The CDR3 spans 15 residues. The CDR3: CASSFRQGPLYEQYF. The CDR3, as DNA: TGTGCCAGCAGCTTCCGACAGGGTCCCCTCTACGAGCAGTACTTC.

V gene TRBV28 combines with J gene TRBJ1-2; 9 bases align to TRBD1. V shed 5 bases and J 4 bases; nucleotides not matched to a gene: 14. Germline V CDR1 and CDR2: MDHEN, SYDVKM. The CDR3 spans 17 residues. The chain's CDR3 is CASSINTGGDFFYGYTF. The CDR3 DNA sequence: TGTGCCAGCAGTATCAACACAGGGGGCGACTTCTTCTATGGCTACACCTTC.

V and J are TRBV2 and TRBJ1-6, with 7 bases aligning to TRBD1. CDR3 length equals 15 residues. Germline assignment: CDR1 SNHLY and CDR2 FYNNEI. Trimming removed 1 base from V and 7 bases from J; junction bases left unmatched: 4. CDR3 DNA sequence: TGTGCCAGCAGTGAAGGGGGACAGCGGAATTCACCCCTCCACTTT. Translated: CASSEGGQRNSPLHF.